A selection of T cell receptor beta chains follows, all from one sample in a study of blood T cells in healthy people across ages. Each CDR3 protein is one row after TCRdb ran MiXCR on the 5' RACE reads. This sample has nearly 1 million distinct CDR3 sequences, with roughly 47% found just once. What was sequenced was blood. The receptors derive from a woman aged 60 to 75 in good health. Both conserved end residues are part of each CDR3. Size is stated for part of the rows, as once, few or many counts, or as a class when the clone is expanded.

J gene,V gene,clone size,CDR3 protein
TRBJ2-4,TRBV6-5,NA,CASSYGGDGSAGAKNIQYF
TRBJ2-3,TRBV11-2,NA,CASSLREMGTDTQYF
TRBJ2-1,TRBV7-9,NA,CASSLGGVERKNEQFF
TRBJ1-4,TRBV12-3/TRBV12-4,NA,CASSFNYLVTEKLFF
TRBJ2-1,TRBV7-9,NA,CASSPAGIYNEQFF
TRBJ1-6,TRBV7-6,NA,CASSFGNQGANSPLHF
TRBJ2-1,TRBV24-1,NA,CATSDGGRAHNEQFF
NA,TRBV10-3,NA,CAISDGGRPYEQYF
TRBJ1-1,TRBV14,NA,CASSQVQGIVEAFF
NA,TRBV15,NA,CATSGWTGDSEQYF
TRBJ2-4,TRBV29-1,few,CSAQGEKAKNIQYF
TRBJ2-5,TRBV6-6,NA,CASVGPLGETQYF
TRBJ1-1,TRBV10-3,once,CAISGPPGGTGLSTEAFF
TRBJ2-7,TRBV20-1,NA,CSARTSGREGRRQYF
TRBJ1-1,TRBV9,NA,CASSYNPTAEAFF
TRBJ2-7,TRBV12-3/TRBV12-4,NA,CASSQAGTGSSYEQYF
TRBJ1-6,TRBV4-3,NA,CASSQEAPPGTLSSPLHF
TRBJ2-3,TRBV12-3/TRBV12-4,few,CASRLGGPSTTDTQYF
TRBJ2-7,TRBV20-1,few,CSARVSGREYEQYF
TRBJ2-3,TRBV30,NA,CAWSDGFADTQYF
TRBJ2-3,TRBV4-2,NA,CASTSGGTTDTQYF
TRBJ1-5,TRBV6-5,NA,CASSALKTGNQPQHF
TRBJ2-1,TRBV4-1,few,CASSQGTLLRDEQFF
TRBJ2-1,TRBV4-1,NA,CASSQRLTSGSNNEQFF
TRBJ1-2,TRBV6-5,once,CASSYSSAQPYGYTF
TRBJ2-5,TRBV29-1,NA,CSVAQGDETQYF
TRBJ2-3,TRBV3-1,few,CASSQVATQYF
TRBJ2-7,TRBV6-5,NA,CASSYSSGEVEDEQYF
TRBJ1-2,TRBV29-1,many,CSVEPDRVVRGYTF
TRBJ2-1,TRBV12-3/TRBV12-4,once,CASSQGGTSGRVHEQFF
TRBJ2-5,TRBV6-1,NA,CASSKRREGRNEQYF
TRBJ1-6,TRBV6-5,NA,CASSYSGGAWGINSPLHF
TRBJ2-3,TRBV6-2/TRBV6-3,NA,CASGLTGVPDTQYF
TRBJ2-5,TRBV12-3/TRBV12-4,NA,CASSLWASGSYNEQYF
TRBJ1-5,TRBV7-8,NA,CASSLSPSANQPQHF
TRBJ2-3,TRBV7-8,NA,CASSPSRGLAGVVDTQYF